This T cell receptor beta chain was identified in a study of cytomegalovirus exposure and HLA in healthy donors. CDR3 length equals 14 residues. V lost 8 bases and J lost 6; bases outside the gene matches: 8. Per the germline V gene, CDR1 is LNHDA and CDR2 is SQIVND (reference sequence). Study-level results: In a later analysis, 15,000 to 20,000 TCR beta sequences were associated with HLA alleles at 0.05 false discovery rate.

In the case of this clone: Its antigen is unknown.

The PCR had 60 Vbeta and 13 Jbeta primers. In the authors' methods: Counted up in a later analysis, unique TCR beta chains came to about 80 million, with around 12 million shared. Sequencing was performed with immunoSEQ multiplex PCR; in TCRdb, only in-frame clones are kept and a portion is missing. That table gives V, J and clone size, and the DNA gave D and trimming. Among 100,000 to 150,000 clones listed, over 60% were seen once. V gene TRBV19 combines with J gene TRBJ2-2; 8 bases align to TRBD1. Source material: PBMCs. This TCR derives from a man between 45 and 60 years old in good health and CMV-seronegative. The CDR3 nucleotides read TGTGCCAGTGCCCCGACAGGGGCCCCCGGGGAGCTGTTTTTT. Translation: CASAPTGAPGELFF. Together with reference TRBV19 and TRBJ2-2, the CDR3 gives the full variable domain: DGGITQSPKYLFRKEGQNVTLSCEQNLNHDAMYWYRQDPGQGLRLIYYSQIVNDFQKGDIAEGYSVSREKKESFPLTVTSAQKNPTAFYLCASAPTGAPGELFFGEGSRLTVL.